One T cell receptor beta chain is described in this entry. V shed 4 bases, J shed 5 bases, and the junction held 11 bases outside the gene matches. Germline V gene data show CDR1 as SGHNT and CDR2 as YYREEE (reference sequence). The CDR3 has 17 residues. These data come from a study of regulatory T cells in long-lasting Graves disease. Arm-PCR with iRepertoire HTBI primers amplified the CDR3 regions for these TCR beta libraries. TCRdb re-called the multiplex PCR reads with MiXCR, one entry per CDR3 protein. The sample lists around 460,000 distinct CDR3 sequences, about a fifth occurring once. Described time point: persistent/refractory GD, antithyroid drugs over 5 years with positive TRAb. The TCR library was made from RNA extracted from PBMCs. Patients of an endocrinology department in Xi'an, China, were included.

This TCR derives from a female donor with Graves disease. Source: peripheral blood mononuclear cells (PBMCs), taken when the disease was refractory, from a patient treated with antithyroid drugs. The V call is TRBV5-4, the J call TRBJ2-2; TRBD1 matches at 10 bases. The CDR3 DNA follows: TGTGCCAGCAGCCTTCATGGGAGGACAGGGGGGACCGGGGAGCTGTTTTTT. It yields the protein CASSLHGRTGGTGELFF. Using reference TRBV5-4 and TRBJ2-2 for the parts outside the CDR3, the full variable domain is ETGVTQSPTHLIKTRGQQVTLRCSSQSGHNTVSWYQQALGQGPQFIFQYYREEENGRGNFPPRFSGLQFPNYSSELNVNALELDDSALYLCASSLHGRTGGTGELFFGEGSRLTVL.